These 25 T cell receptor beta chains share one sample of origin, sequenced in a study of cytomegalovirus exposure and HLA in healthy donors. 60 Vbeta and 13 Jbeta primers were used in PCR. Profiling relied on immunoSEQ multiplex PCR, and the TCRdb table lists in-frame clones only, not all of them. This table holds around 100,000 clones, around 80% found once. Sequenced sample: PBMCs. The source of these receptors is a woman between 18 and 30 years old in good health and CMV-seropositive.

The gene calls are TRBV10-2 and TRBJ1-5; D gene ambiguous. V shed 4 bases and J shed 2 bases, with 9 bases lying between them. The CDR3 sequence is 14 residues long. The germline V gene has CDR1 WSHSY and CDR2 SAAADI. In DNA form, the CDR3 reads TGCGCCAGCAGTGGTGCCGGAGGCAATCAGCCCCAGCATTTT. It specifies CASSGAGGNQPQHF.

The CDR3 sequence: CASSLQTRGANEKLFF. CDR3 sequence (DNA): TGTGCCAGCAGCCTCCAGACTAGGGGAGCTAATGAAAAACTGTTTTTT. The rearrangement links TRBV7-9 to TRBJ1-4, with D tentatively TRBD1 (5 bases). CDR3 length: 16 amino acids. Deletions cut 5 bases from V and 3 bases from J, with 16 bases between. Germline V gives CDR1 SEHNR, CDR2 FQNEAQ (reference sequence). Full variable domain (missing parts from reference TRBV7-9 and TRBJ1-4): DTGVSQNPRHKITKRGQNVTFRCDPISEHNRLYWYRQTLGQGPEFLTYFQNEAQLEKSRLLSDRFSAERPKGSFSTLEIQRTEQGDSAMYLCASSLQTRGANEKLFFGSGTQLSVL.

The V gene is TRBV5-1, the J gene TRBJ1-1; 11 bases line up with TRBD1. The CDR3 consists of 14 residues. V was clipped by 2 bases and J by 4 bases; unmatched bases: 1. From germline, CDR1 is SGHRS and CDR2 YFSETQ. CDR3 nucleotides: TGCGCCAGCAGCTTTGGGACAGGGGGCACTGAAGCTTTCTTT. Translating gives CASSFGTGGTEAFF.

This chain joins TRBV18 and TRBJ2-5; D unresolved. CDR1 and CDR2 (germline): KGHSH, LQKENI. CDR3 length equals 13 residues. The V gene lost 0 bases and the J gene lost 3 bases, with 5 bases spanning the gap. CDR3 in DNA: TGTGCCAGCTCACCACCGGCGGAAGAGACCCAGTACTTC. Protein sequence: CASSPPAEETQYF.

V and J are TRBV1 and TRBJ2-1; TRBD2 was called by the table and not checked on the DNA. TRBV1 is classified as a pseudogene. The length of the CDR3 is 16 residues. CDR3: CTSSQDETSRYNEQFF. The DNA of the CDR3 is TGCACCAGCAGCCAAGACGAGACTAGCAGGTACAATGAGCAGTTCTTC.

This chain connects TRBV6-4 to TRBJ2-1, with D maybe TRBD1 (6 bases). Per germline, CDR1 MRHNA and CDR2 SNTAGT. The CDR3 is 15 residues long. Trimming took 0 bases from V and 9 from J, leaving 15 bases between them. The CDR3 loop reads CASSDSIYRDGEQFF. DNA for the CDR3: TGTGCCAGCAGTGACTCGATATACAGGGACGGTGAGCAGTTCTTC.

This rearrangement joins TRBV6-6 to TRBJ2-3, with TRBD2 matching 10 bases. The CDR3 has 16 residues. Losses at the gene ends were 6 bases for V and 4 bases for J; bases not matched to a gene: 10. The germline V gene has CDR1 MNHNY and CDR2 SVGAGI (reference sequence). The CDR3 DNA reads TGTGCCAGCAGGGATCTAGCGGGAGAAGGGGCAGATACGCAGTATTTT. Translation: CASRDLAGEGADTQYF.

V and J are TRBV29-1 and TRBJ2-2, with a tentative D call TRBD1 (5 bases). The CDR3 sequence is 12 residues long. V lost 7 bases and J lost 4, with 10 bases in between. CDR1 is SQVTM, CDR2 ANQGSEA, per germline. The CDR3 is CSAYRFTGELFF. In DNA, the CDR3 is TGCAGCGCTTACAGGTTCACCGGGGAGCTGTTTTTT.

The chain combines TRBV19 with TRBJ1-5; 11 bases map to TRBD1. This CDR3 region has 13 residues. Unmatched junction bases numbered 5, after V lost 10 bases and J lost 6 bases. Germline CDR1 LNHDA, CDR2 SQIVND (reference sequence). CDR3: CATRDRGFQPQHF. The CDR3 DNA is TGTGCCACCCGGGACAGGGGGTTTCAGCCCCAGCATTTT.

In the case of this clone: At one boundary the junction diverges from the germline segment, which might be a read error. The chain uses TRBV28 and TRBJ1-5, with D unclear. The CDR3 is 13 residues long. Germline CDR1 MDHEN, CDR2 SYDVKM. The CDR3 sequence is CASCFAVNQPQHF. CDR3 coding DNA: TGTGCCAGCTGTTTTGCGGTCAATCAGCCCCAGCATTTT.

This chain connects TRBV15 to TRBJ1-1; possible D gene TRBD1, 6 bases. V lost 7 bases, J lost 9 bases, and 15 bases lay in between. Per germline, CDR1 LNHNV and CDR2 YYDKDF (reference sequence). The CDR3 covers 12 residues. CDR3 region: CATINPGDQAFF. In nucleotides, the CDR3 is TGTGCCACCATCAACCCAGGGGACCAAGCTTTCTTT.

The V call is TRBV7-9, the J call TRBJ2-3; no firm D call. The CDR3 loop spans 11 amino acids. The germline V gene has CDR1 SEHNR and CDR2 FQNEAQ (reference sequence). Deletions cut 3 bases from V and 6 bases from J, with 4 bases between. CDR3: CASSFGDTQYF. Written as DNA, the CDR3 is TGTGCCAGCAGCTTCGGGGATACGCAGTATTTT.

This chain links TRBV6-1 with TRBJ1-2, with 9 bases lining up with TRBD1. Germline CDR1 MNHNS, CDR2 SASEGT. V shed 1 base, J shed 6 bases, and the junction held 3 bases outside the gene matches. This CDR3 is built from 14 residues. CDR3 sequence reads: CASSEGGTGHGYTF. CDR3 coding DNA: TGTGCCAGCAGTGAAGGTGGGACAGGGCATGGCTACACCTTC.

This chain uses TRBV27 with TRBJ2-3; the match to TRBD2 covers 7 bases. Germline V gene data show CDR1 as MNHEY and CDR2 as SMNVEV (reference sequence). The CDR3 loop spans 14 amino acids. V shed 6 bases and J 2 bases; nucleotides not matched to a gene: 5. The CDR3 coding sequence is TGTGCCAGCAGCTTGACTAGCCCCACAGATACGCAGTATTTT. Its translation: CASSLTSPTDTQYF.

This chain uses TRBV29-1 with TRBJ2-1, with D perhaps TRBD2 (8 bases). The CDR3 is made up of 17 amino acids. V gave up 6 bases and J gave up 6 bases, with 27 bases separating them. CDR1 is SQVTM, CDR2 ANQGSEA, per germline. CDR3 region: CSVKTGRREATGNEQFF. CDR3 nucleotide sequence: TGCAGCGTCAAGACAGGGAGGCGGGAGGCAACGGGCAATGAGCAGTTCTTC.

The rearrangement uses TRBV18 and TRBJ2-7, with D unresolved. In germline, CDR1 is KGHSH, CDR2 LQKENI. The ends were cut back, 0 bases at V and 6 bases at J, with 15 bases in the middle. The CDR3 consists of 15 residues. The chain's CDR3 is CASSPPMAVQGEQYF. The CDR3 nucleotides are TGTGCCAGCTCACCACCCATGGCGGTACAAGGCGAGCAGTACTTC.

In its sample, this clone was seen once. The rearrangement joins TRBV5-6 to TRBJ1-1, with D tentatively TRBD1 (5 bases). The germline V gene encodes CDR1 SGHDT and CDR2 YYEEEE. This CDR3 has 13 residues. Trimming left V 0 bases short and J 5 bases short, with 8 bases between. CDR3 amino acids: CASSLGAGTEAFF. The CDR3 bases are TGTGCCAGCAGCTTGGGGGCAGGGACTGAAGCTTTCTTT.

The rearrangement links TRBV28 to TRBJ1-5; TRBD1 matches at 7 bases. This CDR3 spans 14 amino acids. Germline trimming cut 8 bases from V and 2 bases from J; bases unmatched to any gene: 6. CDR1 and CDR2 (germline): MDHEN, SYDVKM. The CDR3 sequence: CASLDRVGNQPQHF. CDR3 sequence (DNA): TGTGCCAGCCTAGACAGGGTTGGCAATCAGCCCCAGCATTTT. Full variable domain (missing parts from reference TRBV28 and TRBJ1-5): DVKVTQSSRYLVKRTGEKVFLECVQDMDHENMFWYRQDPGLGLRLIYFSYDVKMKEKGDIPEGYSVSREKKERFSLILESASTNQTSMYLCASLDRVGNQPQHFGDGTRLSIL.

The chain carries TRBV5-1 and TRBJ2-7, with D perhaps TRBD1 (6 bases). This CDR3 contains 16 residues. Trimming removed 4 bases from V and 3 bases from J, with 20 bases in between. CDR1 and CDR2 from the germline V gene are SGHRS and YFSETQ. The DNA for the CDR3 is TGCGCCAGCAGCACACATCCGGGACAAGAACACTACGAGCAGTACTTC. Its protein is CASSTHPGQEHYEQYF.

This chain connects TRBV7-9 to TRBJ1-1; TRBD1 might be the D (5 bases). The ends were cut back, 1 base at V and 11 bases at J, with 11 bases in the middle. Germline V CDR1 and CDR2: SEHNR, FQNEAQ (reference sequence). The CDR3 runs to 12 residues. The CDR3 DNA follows: TGTGCCAGCAGCTTAGAGCGTGGGGGGGCTTTCTTT. This gives the protein CASSLERGGAFF.

V is TRBV18 and J is TRBJ2-7; D may be TRBD1 (6 bases). CDR3 length equals 13 residues. Trimming took off 6 bases at V and 1 base at J, with 10 bases between the two ends. The germline CDR1 and CDR2 sequences are KGHSH and LQKENI. CDR3: CASSGTGSYEQYF. CDR3 nucleotide sequence: TGTGCCAGCTCCGGAACAGGGTCCTACGAGCAGTACTTC.

The gene calls are TRBV28 and TRBJ1-5; no clear D. Germline V gene data show CDR1 as MDHEN and CDR2 as SYDVKM. Trimming took off 10 bases at V and 0 bases at J, with 7 bases between the two ends. CDR3 length: 12 amino acids. CDR3: CATTYSNQPQHF. In nucleotides, the CDR3 is TGTGCCACAACATATAGCAATCAGCCCCAGCATTTT. Supplemented by reference TRBV28 and TRBJ1-5, the full variable domain reads DVKVTQSSRYLVKRTGEKVFLECVQDMDHENMFWYRQDPGLGLRLIYFSYDVKMKEKGDIPEGYSVSREKKERFSLILESASTNQTSMYLCATTYSNQPQHFGDGTRLSIL.

This clone was recorded once. Within the sample, other DNA sequences also encode this same CDR3. This chain links TRBV5-6 with TRBJ1-2; no clear D. The germline CDR1 and CDR2 sequences are SGHDT and YYEEEE. Trimming left V 2 bases short and J 7 bases short, with 6 bases between. This CDR3 spans 11 amino acids. DNA for the CDR3: TGTGCCAGCAGCTTTTCCGGTGGCTACACCTTC. Amino acid sequence: CASSFSGGYTF.

In its sample, this clone was seen a few times. The chain employs TRBV6-5 and TRBJ1-1; TRBD1 might be the D (6 bases). Deletions cut 7 bases from V and 3 bases from J, with 18 bases between. The CDR3 loop spans 15 amino acids. CDR1 MNHEY and CDR2 SVGAGI come from the germline V gene. CDR3 in amino acids: CASTPQGASDTEAFF. The DNA for the CDR3 is TGTGCCAGCACCCCACAGGGAGCCTCCGACACTGAAGCTTTCTTT.

The gene calls are TRBV6-1 and TRBJ1-1; TRBD1 matches at 11 bases. Per the germline V gene, CDR1 is MNHNS and CDR2 is SASEGT. The CDR3 totals 15 residues. Trimming cost V 11 bases and J 4 bases; bases outside gene matches: 12. Here the CDR3 DNA reads TGTGCCGGACGGTGGACAGGGGGCGTCGGCACTGAAGCTTTCTTT. Its translation: CAGRWTGGVGTEAFF.